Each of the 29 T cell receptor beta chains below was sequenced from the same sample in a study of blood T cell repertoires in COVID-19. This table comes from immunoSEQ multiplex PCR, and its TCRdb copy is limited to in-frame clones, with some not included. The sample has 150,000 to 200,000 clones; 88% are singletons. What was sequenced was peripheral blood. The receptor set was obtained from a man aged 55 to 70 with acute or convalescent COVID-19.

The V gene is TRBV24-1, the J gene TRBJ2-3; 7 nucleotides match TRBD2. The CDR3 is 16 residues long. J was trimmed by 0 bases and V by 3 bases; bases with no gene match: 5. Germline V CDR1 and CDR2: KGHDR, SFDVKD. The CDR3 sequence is CATSDPSGDSTDTQYF. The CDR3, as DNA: TGTGCCACCAGTGATCCCAGCGGGGATAGCACAGATACGCAGTATTTT.

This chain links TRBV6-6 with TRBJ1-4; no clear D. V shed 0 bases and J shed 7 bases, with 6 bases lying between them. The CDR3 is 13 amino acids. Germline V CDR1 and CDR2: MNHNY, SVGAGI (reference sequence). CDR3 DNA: TGTGCCAGCAGTTACTCGAGCGGTGAAAAACTGTTTTTT. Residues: CASSYSSGEKLFF.

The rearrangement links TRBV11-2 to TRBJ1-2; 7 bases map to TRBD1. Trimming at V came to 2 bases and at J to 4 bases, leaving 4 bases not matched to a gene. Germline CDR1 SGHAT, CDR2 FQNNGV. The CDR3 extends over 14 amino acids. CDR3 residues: CASSLKGAIYGYTF. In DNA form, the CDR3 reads TGTGCCAGCAGCTTAAAGGGGGCCATCTATGGCTACACCTTC. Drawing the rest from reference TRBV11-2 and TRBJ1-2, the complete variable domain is EAGVAQSPRYKIIEKRQSVAFWCNPISGHATLYWYQQILGQGPKLLIQFQNNGVVDDSQLPKDRFSAERLKGVDSTLKIQPAKLEDSAVYLCASSLKGAIYGYTFGSGTRLTVV.

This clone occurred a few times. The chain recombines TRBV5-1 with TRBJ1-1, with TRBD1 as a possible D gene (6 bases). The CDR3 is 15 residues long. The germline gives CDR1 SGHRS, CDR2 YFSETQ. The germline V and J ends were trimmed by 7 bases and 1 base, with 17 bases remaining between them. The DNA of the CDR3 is TGCGCCAGCGTACCGGACAGTTTAAAGAACACTGAAGCTTTCTTT. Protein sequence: CASVPDSLKNTEAFF.

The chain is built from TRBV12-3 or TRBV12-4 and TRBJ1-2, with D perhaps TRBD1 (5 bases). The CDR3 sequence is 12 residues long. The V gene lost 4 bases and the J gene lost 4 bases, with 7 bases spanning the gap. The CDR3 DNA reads TGTGCCAGCAGTTATGGGGCCTATGGCTACACCTTC. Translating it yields CASSYGAYGYTF.

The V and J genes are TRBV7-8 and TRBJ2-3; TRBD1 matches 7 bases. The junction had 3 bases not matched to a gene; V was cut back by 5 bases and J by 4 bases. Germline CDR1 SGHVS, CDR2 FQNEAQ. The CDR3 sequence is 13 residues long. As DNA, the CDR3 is TGTGCCAGCAGCCGAGGGGGCGCAGATACGCAGTATTTT. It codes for CASSRGGADTQYF.

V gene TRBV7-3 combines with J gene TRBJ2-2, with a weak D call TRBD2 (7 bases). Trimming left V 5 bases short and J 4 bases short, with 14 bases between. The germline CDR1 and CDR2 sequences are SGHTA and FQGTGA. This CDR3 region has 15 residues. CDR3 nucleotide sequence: TGTGCCAGCAGCCCGTTTAGGGGGGGCACCGGGGAGCTGTTTTTT. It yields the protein CASSPFRGGTGELFF. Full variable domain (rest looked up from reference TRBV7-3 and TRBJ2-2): GAGVSQTPSNKVTEKGKYVELRCDPISGHTALYWYRQSLGQGPEFLIYFQGTGAADDSGLPNDRFFAVRPEGSVSTLKIQRTERGDSAVYLCASSPFRGGTGELFFGEGSRLTVL.

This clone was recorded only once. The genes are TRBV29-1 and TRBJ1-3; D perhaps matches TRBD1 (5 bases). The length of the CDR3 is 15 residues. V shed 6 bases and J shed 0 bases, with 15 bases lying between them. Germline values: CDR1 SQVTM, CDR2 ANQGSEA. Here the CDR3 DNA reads TGCAGCGTGGGGGGGTACGGACGCTCTGGAAACACCATATATTTT. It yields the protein CSVGGYGRSGNTIYF.

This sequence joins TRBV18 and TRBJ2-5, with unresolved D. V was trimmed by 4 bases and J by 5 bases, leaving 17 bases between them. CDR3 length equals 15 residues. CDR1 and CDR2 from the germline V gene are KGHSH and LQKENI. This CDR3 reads CASSLSGAGSETQYF. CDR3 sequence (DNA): TGTGCCAGCTCACTCAGTGGTGCCGGGTCGGAGACCCAGTACTTC.

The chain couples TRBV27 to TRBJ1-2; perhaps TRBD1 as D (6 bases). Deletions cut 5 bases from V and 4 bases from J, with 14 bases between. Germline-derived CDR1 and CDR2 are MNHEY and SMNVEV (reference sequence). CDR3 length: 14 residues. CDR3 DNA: TGTGCCAGCAGTCCTACAGGGAGTCCCTATGGCTACACCTTC. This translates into CASSPTGSPYGYTF.

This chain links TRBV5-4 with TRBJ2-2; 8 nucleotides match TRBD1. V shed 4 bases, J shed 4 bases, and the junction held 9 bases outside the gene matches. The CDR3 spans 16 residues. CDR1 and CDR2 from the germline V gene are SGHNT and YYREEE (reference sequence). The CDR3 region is CASSNSGQGGTGELFF. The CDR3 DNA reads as TGTGCCAGCAGCAACTCAGGACAGGGAGGCACCGGGGAGCTGTTTTTT.

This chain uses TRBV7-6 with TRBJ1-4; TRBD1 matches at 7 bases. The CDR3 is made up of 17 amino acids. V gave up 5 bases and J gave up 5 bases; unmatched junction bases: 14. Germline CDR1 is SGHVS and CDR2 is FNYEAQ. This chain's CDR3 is CASSLRAPGQRNEKLFF. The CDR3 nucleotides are TGTGCCAGCAGCCTTAGGGCTCCGGGACAGAGAAATGAAAAACTGTTTTTT.

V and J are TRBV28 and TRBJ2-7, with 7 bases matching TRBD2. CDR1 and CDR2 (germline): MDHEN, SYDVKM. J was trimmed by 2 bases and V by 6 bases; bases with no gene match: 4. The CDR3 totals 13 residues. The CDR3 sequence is CASRLGTTYEQYF. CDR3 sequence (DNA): TGTGCCAGCAGGCTCGGGACTACCTACGAGCAGTACTTC. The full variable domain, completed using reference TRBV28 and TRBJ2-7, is DVKVTQSSRYLVKRTGEKVFLECVQDMDHENMFWYRQDPGLGLRLIYFSYDVKMKEKGDIPEGYSVSREKKERFSLILESASTNQTSMYLCASRLGTTYEQYFGPGTRLTVT.

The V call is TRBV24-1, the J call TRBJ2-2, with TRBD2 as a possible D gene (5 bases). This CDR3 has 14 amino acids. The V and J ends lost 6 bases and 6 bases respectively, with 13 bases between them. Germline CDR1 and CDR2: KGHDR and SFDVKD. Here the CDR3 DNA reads TGTGCCACCAGTCGAGCCGCCGGGGCCGGGGAGCTGTTTTTT. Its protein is CATSRAAGAGELFF.

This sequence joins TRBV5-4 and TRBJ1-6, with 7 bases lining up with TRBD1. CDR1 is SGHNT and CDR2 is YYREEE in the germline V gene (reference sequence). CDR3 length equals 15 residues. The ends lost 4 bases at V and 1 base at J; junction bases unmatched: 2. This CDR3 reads CASSPGGSYNSPLHF. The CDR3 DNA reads TGTGCCAGCAGCCCAGGGGGGTCCTATAATTCACCCCTCCACTTT.

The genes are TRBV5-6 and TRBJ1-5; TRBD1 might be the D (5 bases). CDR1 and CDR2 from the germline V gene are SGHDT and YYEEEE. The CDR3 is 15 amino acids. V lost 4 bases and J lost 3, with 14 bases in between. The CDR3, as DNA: TGTGCCAGCAGCCCGGGGGTTGGCGACAATCAGCCCCAGCATTTT. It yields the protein CASSPGVGDNQPQHF.

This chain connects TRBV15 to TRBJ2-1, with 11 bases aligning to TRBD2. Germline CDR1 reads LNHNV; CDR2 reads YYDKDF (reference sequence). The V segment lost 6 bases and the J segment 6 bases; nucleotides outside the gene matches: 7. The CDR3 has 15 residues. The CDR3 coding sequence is TGTGCCACCAGATCCACTAGCGGGAGTGGCAATGAGCAGTTCTTC. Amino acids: CATRSTSGSGNEQFF. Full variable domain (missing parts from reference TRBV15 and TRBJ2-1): DAMVIQNPRYQVTQFGKPVTLSCSQTLNHNVMYWYQQKSSQAPKLLFHYYDKDFNNEADTPDNFQSRRPNTSFCFLDIRSPGLGDTAMYLCATRSTSGSGNEQFFGPGTRLTVL.

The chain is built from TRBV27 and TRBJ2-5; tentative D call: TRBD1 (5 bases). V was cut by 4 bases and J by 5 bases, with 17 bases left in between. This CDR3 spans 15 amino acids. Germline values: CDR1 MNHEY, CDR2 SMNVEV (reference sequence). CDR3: CASSSNRLLGETQYF. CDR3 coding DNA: TGTGCCAGCAGTTCGAACAGGTTGCTTGGGGAGACCCAGTACTTC.

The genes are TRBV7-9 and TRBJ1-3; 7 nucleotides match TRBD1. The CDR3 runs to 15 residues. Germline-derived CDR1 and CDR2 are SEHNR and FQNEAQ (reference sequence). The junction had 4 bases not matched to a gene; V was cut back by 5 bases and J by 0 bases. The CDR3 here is CASSPDRASGNTIYF. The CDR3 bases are TGTGCCAGCAGCCCAGACAGGGCCTCTGGAAACACCATATATTTT.

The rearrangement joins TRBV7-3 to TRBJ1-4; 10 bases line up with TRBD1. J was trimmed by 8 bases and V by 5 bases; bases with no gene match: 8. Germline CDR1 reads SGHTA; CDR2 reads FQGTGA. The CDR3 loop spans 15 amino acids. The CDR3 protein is CASSPGTGAGEKLFF. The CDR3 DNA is TGTGCCAGCAGCCCGGGGACAGGGGCAGGAGAAAAACTGTTTTTT. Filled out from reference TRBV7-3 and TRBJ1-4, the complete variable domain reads GAGVSQTPSNKVTEKGKYVELRCDPISGHTALYWYRQSLGQGPEFLIYFQGTGAADDSGLPNDRFFAVRPEGSVSTLKIQRTERGDSAVYLCASSPGTGAGEKLFFGSGTQLSVL.

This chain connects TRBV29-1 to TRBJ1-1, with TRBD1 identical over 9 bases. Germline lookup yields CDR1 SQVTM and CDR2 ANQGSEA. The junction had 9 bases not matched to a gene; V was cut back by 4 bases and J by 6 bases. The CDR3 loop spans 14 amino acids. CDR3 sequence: CSVGRTGERAEAFF. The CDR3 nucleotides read TGCAGCGTTGGACGGACAGGGGAACGAGCTGAAGCTTTCTTT.

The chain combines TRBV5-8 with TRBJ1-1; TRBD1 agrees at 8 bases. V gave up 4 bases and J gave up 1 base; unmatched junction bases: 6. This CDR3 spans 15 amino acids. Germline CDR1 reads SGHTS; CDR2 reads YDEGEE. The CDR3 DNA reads TGTGCCAGCAGCCCCTGGACAGGGACGAACACTGAAGCTTTCTTT. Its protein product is CASSPWTGTNTEAFF.

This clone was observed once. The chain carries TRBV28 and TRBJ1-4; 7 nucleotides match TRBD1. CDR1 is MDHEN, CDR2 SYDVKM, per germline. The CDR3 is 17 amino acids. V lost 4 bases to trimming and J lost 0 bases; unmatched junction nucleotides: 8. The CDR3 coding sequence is TGTGCCAGCAGTTCACAGGGGTTAAGGTCAACTAATGAAAAACTGTTTTTT. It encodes CASSSQGLRSTNEKLFF.

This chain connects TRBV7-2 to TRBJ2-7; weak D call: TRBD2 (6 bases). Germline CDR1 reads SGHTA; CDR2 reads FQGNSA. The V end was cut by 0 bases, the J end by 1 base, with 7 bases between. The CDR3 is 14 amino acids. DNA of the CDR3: TGTGCCAGCAGCTTAGCCGGGGGTTCCTACGAGCAGTACTTC. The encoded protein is CASSLAGGSYEQYF.

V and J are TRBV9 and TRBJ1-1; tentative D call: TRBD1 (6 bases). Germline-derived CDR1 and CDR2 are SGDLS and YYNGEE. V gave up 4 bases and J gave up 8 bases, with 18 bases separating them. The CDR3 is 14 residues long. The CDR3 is CASSQRQDRAEAFF. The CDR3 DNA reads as TGTGCCAGCAGCCAACGACAGGACCGCGCCGAAGCTTTCTTT.

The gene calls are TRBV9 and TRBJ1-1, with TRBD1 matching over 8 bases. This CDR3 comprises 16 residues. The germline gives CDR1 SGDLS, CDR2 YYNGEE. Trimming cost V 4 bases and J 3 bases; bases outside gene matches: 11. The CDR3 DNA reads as TGTGCCAGCAGCCTGGAACCCGGGACAGGAGACACTGAAGCTTTCTTT. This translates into CASSLEPGTGDTEAFF.

CDR3 coding DNA: TGTGCCACCAGTGACCCCGGACAGGGGGGCTATGGCTACACCTTC. Translation gives CATSDPGQGGYGYTF. The V and J genes are TRBV24-1 and TRBJ1-2; TRBD1 aligns across 10 bases. V trimming: 4 bases; J trimming: 4 bases; junction bases outside the gene matches: 5. This CDR3 comprises 15 residues. Germline V gene sequence: CDR1 KGHDR, CDR2 SFDVKD.

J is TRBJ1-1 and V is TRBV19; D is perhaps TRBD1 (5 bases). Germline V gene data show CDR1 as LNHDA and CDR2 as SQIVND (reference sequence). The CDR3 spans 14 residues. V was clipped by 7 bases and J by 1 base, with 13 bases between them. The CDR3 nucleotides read TGTGCCAGTAACTGGGGCCAGGCGAACACTGAAGCTTTCTTT. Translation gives CASNWGQANTEAFF.

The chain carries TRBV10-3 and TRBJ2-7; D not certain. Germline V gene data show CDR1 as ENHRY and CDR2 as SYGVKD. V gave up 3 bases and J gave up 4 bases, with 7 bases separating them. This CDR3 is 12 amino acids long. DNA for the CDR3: TGTGCCATCAGTGAAGACGGGTACGAGCAGTACGTC. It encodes CAISEDGYEQYV.